Presented here are 28 T cell receptor beta chains from one specimen sequenced in a study of blood T cell repertoires in COVID-19. This table comes from immunoSEQ multiplex PCR, and its TCRdb copy is limited to in-frame clones, with some not included. The repertoire holds about 190,000 clones, about 82% seen once, with more than 7.5% in the top ten. The sequencing sample was made of PBMCs or T cells enriched from blood (not recorded which). Every receptor here comes from a woman in her twenties or thirties who had recovered from COVID-19.

The chain is built from TRBV9 and TRBJ2-1, with 16 nucleotides matching TRBD2. From germline, CDR1 is SGDLS and CDR2 YYNGEE. After removal of 4 bases from V and 6 bases from J, the junction contained 13 bases not matched to a gene. There are 19 residues in the CDR3. The CDR3 sequence is CASSPSPGTSGRVFNEQFF. CDR3 nucleotides: TGTGCCAGCAGCCCCAGTCCCGGGACTAGCGGGAGGGTCTTCAATGAGCAGTTCTTC. Looking up the rest from reference TRBV9 and TRBJ2-1 gives the full variable domain: DSGVTQTPKHLITATGQRVTLRCSPRSGDLSVYWYQQSLDQGLQFLIQYYNGEERAKGNILERFSAQQFPDLHSELNLSSLELGDSALYFCASSPSPGTSGRVFNEQFFGPGTRLTVL.

This chain uses TRBV10-3 with TRBJ1-3; TRBD1 matches 9 bases. The CDR3 has 16 residues. V was clipped by 5 bases and J by 0 bases; unmatched bases: 5. Germline values: CDR1 ENHRY, CDR2 SYGVKD. The CDR3 coding sequence is TGTGCCATCAGTCCGGGACAGGGCCGCTCTGGAAACACCATATATTTT. This encodes CAISPGQGRSGNTIYF.

This chain uses TRBV5-6 with TRBJ2-5; maybe TRBD2 (5 bases). Trimming stripped 3 bases from V and 3 bases from J, with 12 bases between. The CDR3 contains 14 residues. Germline V gene data show CDR1 as SGHDT and CDR2 as YYEEEE. In nucleotides, the CDR3 is TGTGCCAGCAGCTGGGTGTGGGGAGAAGAGACCCAGTACTTC. Amino acid sequence: CASSWVWGEETQYF.

The J gene is TRBJ2-7, the V gene TRBV27; 10 nucleotides agree with TRBD2. The germline gives CDR1 MNHEY, CDR2 SMNVEV (reference sequence). The J segment lost 3 bases and the V segment lost 5 bases, leaving 7 bases of the junction unmatched. CDR3 size: 15 residues. CDR3 amino acids: CASSHGTSAHYEQYF. CDR3 bases: TGTGCCAGCAGTCACGGGACTAGCGCCCACTACGAGCAGTACTTC.

The rearrangement uses TRBV3-1 (or the pseudogene TRBV3-2) and TRBJ2-1; D call uncertain. Deletions cut 6 bases from V and 0 bases from J, with 12 bases between. This CDR3 is built from 15 residues. CDR1 LGHDT and CDR2 YNNKEL come from the germline V gene (reference sequence). The CDR3 nucleotides read TGTGCCAGCAGGGGCCTTGGAATCTCCTACAATGAGCAGTTCTTC. Translated, it gives CASRGLGISYNEQFF.

This clone was observed a handful of times. Within the sample, other DNA sequences also encode this same CDR3. V is TRBV27 and J is TRBJ2-7; tentatively, D is TRBD2 (5 bases). The CDR3 totals 14 residues. Deletions cut 0 bases from V and 0 bases from J, with 6 bases between. Germline V gives CDR1 MNHEY, CDR2 SMNVEV (reference sequence). The DNA of the CDR3 is TGTGCCAGCAGTTTATCACGGGACTCCTACGAGCAGTACTTC. Encoded protein: CASSLSRDSYEQYF.

This clone was seen just once. The gene calls are TRBV5-1 and TRBJ2-1; D ambiguous. This CDR3 has 15 amino acids. V was trimmed by 1 base and J by 0 bases, leaving 8 bases between them. Germline CDR1 is SGHRS and CDR2 is YFSETQ. The CDR3 loop reads CASSLLSSSYNEQFF. CDR3 nucleotides: TGCGCCAGCAGCTTGTTATCTAGCTCCTACAATGAGCAGTTCTTC.

The chain employs TRBV5-1 and TRBJ1-4; no clear D. CDR3 length: 13 residues. Germline-derived CDR1 and CDR2 are SGHRS and YFSETQ. V was pared by 0 bases and J by 8 bases, with 8 bases between. The CDR3 sequence: CASSLEEREKLFF. Here the CDR3 DNA reads TGCGCCAGCAGCTTGGAGGAGCGGGAAAAACTGTTTTTT.

The chain joins TRBV6-1 to TRBJ2-5, with D unclear. The germline CDR1 and CDR2 sequences are MNHNS and SASEGT. Trimming removed 3 bases at V and 0 bases at J, with 5 bases between. The CDR3 consists of 13 residues. CDR3 amino acids: CASSERYQETQYF. In DNA form, the CDR3 reads TGTGCCAGCAGTGAGCGGTACCAAGAGACCCAGTACTTC.

This rearrangement joins TRBV3-1 (or the pseudogene TRBV3-2) to TRBJ2-2; D unresolved. Trimming took off 1 base at V and 2 bases at J, with 11 bases between the two ends. The CDR3 extends over 16 amino acids. Germline values: CDR1 LGHDT, CDR2 YNNKEL (reference sequence). CDR3 DNA sequence: TGTGCCAGCAGCCAAGTTAGCTCGTCTAACACCGGGGAGCTGTTTTTT. Its translation is CASSQVSSSNTGELFF.

V and J are TRBV10-1 and TRBJ2-5; D might be TRBD1 (6 bases). The CDR3 consists of 12 residues. The V gene lost 11 bases and the J gene lost 1 base, with 11 bases spanning the gap. CDR1 is WNHNN, CDR2 SYGVQD, per germline (reference sequence). CDR3 loop: CARMDSQETQYF. Here the CDR3 DNA reads TGCGCCCGAATGGACAGCCAAGAGACCCAGTACTTC.

The chain couples TRBV5-4 to TRBJ1-2; perhaps TRBD1 as D (5 bases). The CDR3 has 14 amino acids. Trimming took off 1 base at V and 4 bases at J, with 11 bases between the two ends. The germline V gene encodes CDR1 SGHNT and CDR2 YYREEE (reference sequence). The CDR3 sequence is CASSLNFGGYGYTF. CDR3 bases: TGTGCCAGCAGCTTGAACTTCGGGGGCTATGGCTACACCTTC.

This clone has a handful of counts. V is TRBV28 and J is TRBJ2-7; D perhaps matches TRBD1 (7 bases). The CDR3 is 14 residues long. CDR1 MDHEN and CDR2 SYDVKM come from the germline V gene. Between the trimmed V and J ends, which lost 5 bases and 3 bases, there was a span of 14 bases. CDR3 nucleotides: TGTGCCAGCAGTCTCTCAGGGGGGTACTACGAGCAGTACTTC. The encoded protein is CASSLSGGYYEQYF. The whole variable domain, remainder taken from reference TRBV28 and TRBJ2-7, is DVKVTQSSRYLVKRTGEKVFLECVQDMDHENMFWYRQDPGLGLRLIYFSYDVKMKEKGDIPEGYSVSREKKERFSLILESASTNQTSMYLCASSLSGGYYEQYFGPGTRLTVT.

The genes are TRBV6-1 and TRBJ2-3; TRBD2 matches 9 bases. This CDR3 has 17 residues. J gave up 6 bases and V 4 bases, and 14 bases lay outside the gene matches. Germline lookup yields CDR1 MNHNS and CDR2 SASEGT. The CDR3 here is CASSARAGSGSEDTQYF. Here the CDR3 DNA reads TGTGCCAGCAGTGCCAGGGCGGGTAGCGGGAGTGAGGATACGCAGTATTTT.

V usage is TRBV5-1 and J usage is TRBJ2-5, with 10 bases matching TRBD2. Losses at the gene ends were 4 bases for V and 10 bases for J; bases not matched to a gene: 10. This CDR3 has 14 residues. CDR1 and CDR2 (germline): SGHRS, YFSETQ. The CDR3 DNA follows: TGCGCCAGCAGCCAGCGGGAGGGCGCAGAAATCCAGTACTTC. This encodes CASSQREGAEIQYF. The variable domain in full, with the rest retrieved from reference TRBV5-1 and TRBJ2-5, is KAGVTQTPRYLIKTRGQQVTLSCSPISGHRSVSWYQQTPGQGLQFLFEYFSETQRNKGNFPGRFSGRQFSNSRSEMNVSTLELGDSALYLCASSQREGAEIQYFGPGTRLLVL.

J is TRBJ2-3 and V is TRBV5-6, with 10 bases that match TRBD2. Germline CDR1 is SGHDT and CDR2 is YYEEEE. The CDR3 has 17 amino acids. Trimming at V came to 3 bases and at J to 4 bases, leaving 11 bases not matched to a gene. Here the CDR3 DNA reads TGTGCCAGCAGCTCCCTAGGAGGAGCGGGAGGGTCAGATACGCAGTATTTT. Encoded protein: CASSSLGGAGGSDTQYF. Full variable domain (rest looked up from reference TRBV5-6 and TRBJ2-3): DAGVTQSPTHLIKTRGQQVTLRCSPKSGHDTVSWYQQALGQGPQFIFQYYEEEERQRGNFPDRFSGHQFPNYSSELNVNALLLGDSALYLCASSSLGGAGGSDTQYFGPGTRLTVL.

The chain uses TRBV19 and TRBJ1-5, with D uncertain. Germline CDR1 and CDR2: LNHDA and SQIVND (reference sequence). CDR3 length: 13 residues. Trimming shortened V by 6 bases and J by 6 bases, and 12 bases separated the two germline ends. CDR3 residues: CASSIREFQPQHF. In DNA form, the CDR3 reads TGTGCCAGTAGCATAAGGGAGTTTCAGCCCCAGCATTTT.

This clone was recorded only once. The chain employs TRBV11-3 and TRBJ1-1; no clear D. CDR3 length: 19 amino acids. V was clipped by 2 bases and J by 6 bases, with 28 bases between them. The germline V gene encodes CDR1 SGHNT and CDR2 YENEEA. DNA for the CDR3: TGTGCCAGCAGCTTAAACCATGAGGGCCGCAAAGGTGCAAACTCTGAAGCTTTCTTT. Encoded protein: CASSLNHEGRKGANSEAFF.

The chain employs TRBV6-5 and TRBJ2-1; 13 nucleotides agree with TRBD2. The V and J ends lost 7 bases and 7 bases, in that order; junction bases with no gene match: 7. The CDR3 runs 15 residues. Germline CDR1 reads MNHEY; CDR2 reads SVGAGI. The CDR3 sequence is CASKVLAGGPNEQFF. CDR3 nucleotide sequence: TGTGCCAGCAAAGTACTAGCGGGAGGGCCAAATGAGCAGTTCTTC.

This chain connects TRBV10-1 to TRBJ2-5; possibly TRBD1 for D (6 bases). The CDR3 runs 12 residues. Germline loops: CDR1 WNHNN, CDR2 SYGVQD (reference sequence). Trimming cost V 5 bases and J 2 bases, with 6 bases left between them. The CDR3 DNA reads TGCGCCAGCAGTACAGGGCAAGAGACCCAGTACTTC. Its protein is CASSTGQETQYF.

The gene calls are TRBV25-1 and TRBJ2-2; TRBD1 agrees at 9 bases. The CDR3 totals 15 residues. Per germline, CDR1 MGHDK and CDR2 SYGVNS. The V gene end was trimmed by 4 bases and the J gene end by 7 bases; junction bases not matched to a gene: 7. CDR3 protein: CASSASRDRVGELFF. CDR3 coding DNA: TGTGCCAGCAGTGCGTCCCGGGACAGGGTCGGGGAGCTGTTTTTT.

This clone was found once. The chain recombines TRBV2 with TRBJ1-1; D may be TRBD1 (6 bases). The germline V gene encodes CDR1 SNHLY and CDR2 FYNNEI. The CDR3 covers 15 residues. Trimming stripped 3 bases from V and 0 bases from J, with 11 bases between. In nucleotides, the CDR3 is TGTGCCAGCAGTGATGGAAGGGGGATGAACACTGAAGCTTTCTTT. It translates to CASSDGRGMNTEAFF.

The chain couples TRBV28 to TRBJ1-1; no firm D call. CDR3 size: 14 residues. The germline gives CDR1 MDHEN, CDR2 SYDVKM. V was clipped by 3 bases and J by 4 bases, with 12 bases between them. CDR3 in DNA: TGTGCCAGCAGTTTGCCGTTCTCGGGCACTGAAGCTTTCTTT. Its protein is CASSLPFSGTEAFF.

This sequence joins TRBV28 and TRBJ1-2, with a tentative D call TRBD1 (6 bases). The CDR3 covers 15 residues. Trimming removed 6 bases from V and 0 bases from J, with 14 bases in between. The germline CDR1 and CDR2 sequences are MDHEN and SYDVKM. The DNA for the CDR3 is TGTGCCAGCAGCCTCGGGGGGGCCCCTAACTATGGCTACACCTTC. Protein product: CASSLGGAPNYGYTF.

This chain joins TRBV5-1 and TRBJ2-5; D may be TRBD1 (5 bases). The V gene lost 5 bases and the J gene lost 2 bases, with 19 bases spanning the gap. CDR3 length: 16 amino acids. Germline lookup yields CDR1 SGHRS and CDR2 YFSETQ. The CDR3 sequence is CASSPTPRQSQETQYF. The CDR3, as DNA: TGCGCCAGCAGTCCGACCCCCAGACAGAGTCAAGAGACCCAGTACTTC.

The J gene is TRBJ1-5, the V gene TRBV28, with TRBD1 identical over 12 bases. J was trimmed by 1 base and V by 8 bases; bases with no gene match: 3. Germline V gene data show CDR1 as MDHEN and CDR2 as SYDVKM. CDR3 length: 15 residues. The CDR3 sequence is CASWDRGRSNQPQHF. The CDR3 DNA is TGTGCCAGCTGGGACAGGGGGCGAAGCAATCAGCCCCAGCATTTT.

The chain uses TRBV3-1 (or the pseudogene TRBV3-2) and TRBJ2-1; 8 bases are shared with TRBD2. This CDR3 has 17 residues. The J segment lost 0 bases and the V segment lost 3 bases, leaving 7 bases of the junction unmatched. Germline values: CDR1 LGHDT, CDR2 YNNKEL (reference sequence). DNA of the CDR3: TGTGCCAGCAGCCACCTTAGCGGGGCAAGCTCCTACAATGAGCAGTTCTTC. This gives the protein CASSHLSGASSYNEQFF.

Here the CDR3 reads CASSLVGAEQFF. CDR3 in DNA: TGCGCCAGCAGCTTGGTGGGGGCTGAGCAGTTCTTC. This chain uses TRBV5-1 with TRBJ2-1, with D perhaps matching TRBD1 (6 bases). The CDR3 runs to 12 residues. Deletions cut 0 bases from V and 9 bases from J, with 7 bases between. Germline V gene sequence: CDR1 SGHRS, CDR2 YFSETQ.